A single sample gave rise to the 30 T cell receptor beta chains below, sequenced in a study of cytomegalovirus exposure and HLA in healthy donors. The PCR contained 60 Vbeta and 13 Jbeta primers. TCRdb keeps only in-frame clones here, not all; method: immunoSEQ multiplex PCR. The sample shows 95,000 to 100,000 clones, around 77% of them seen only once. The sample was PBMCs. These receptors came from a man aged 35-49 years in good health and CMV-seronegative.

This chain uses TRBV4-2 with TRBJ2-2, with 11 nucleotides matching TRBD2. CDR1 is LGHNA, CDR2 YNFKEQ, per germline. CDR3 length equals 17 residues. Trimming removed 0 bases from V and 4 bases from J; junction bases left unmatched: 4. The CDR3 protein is CASSQDPTSGSTGELFF. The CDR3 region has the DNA TGTGCCAGCAGCCAAGATCCAACTAGCGGGAGCACCGGGGAGCTGTTTTTT.

The CDR3, as DNA: TGTGCCAGCAGTCGGGACAGAAACACTGAAGCTTTCTTT. Encoded protein: CASSRDRNTEAFF. The V call is TRBV6-5, the J call TRBJ1-1, with 7 bases fitting TRBD1. This CDR3 comprises 13 residues. V gave up 5 bases and J gave up 2 bases; unmatched junction bases: 2. The V gene's germline CDR1 is MNHEY and CDR2 SVGAGI.

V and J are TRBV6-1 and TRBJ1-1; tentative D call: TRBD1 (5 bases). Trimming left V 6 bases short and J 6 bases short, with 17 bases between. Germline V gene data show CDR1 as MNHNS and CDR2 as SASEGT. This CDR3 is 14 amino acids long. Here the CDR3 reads CASSDGGGLSEAFF. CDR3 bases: TGTGCCAGCAGCGATGGGGGGGGACTGTCTGAAGCTTTCTTT.

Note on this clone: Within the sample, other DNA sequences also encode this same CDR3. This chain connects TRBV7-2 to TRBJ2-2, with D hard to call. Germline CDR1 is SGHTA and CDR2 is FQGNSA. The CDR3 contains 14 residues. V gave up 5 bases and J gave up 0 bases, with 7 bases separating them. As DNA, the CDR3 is TGTGCCAGCAGCCCAGGAACGAACACCGGGGAGCTGTTTTTT. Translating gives CASSPGTNTGELFF.

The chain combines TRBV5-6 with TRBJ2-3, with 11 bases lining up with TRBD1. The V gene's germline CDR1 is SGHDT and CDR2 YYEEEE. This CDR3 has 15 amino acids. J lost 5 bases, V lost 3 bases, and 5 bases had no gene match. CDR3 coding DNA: TGTGCCAGCAGCTCGGACAGGGGGCGCGAAGATACGCAGTATTTT. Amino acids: CASSSDRGREDTQYF.

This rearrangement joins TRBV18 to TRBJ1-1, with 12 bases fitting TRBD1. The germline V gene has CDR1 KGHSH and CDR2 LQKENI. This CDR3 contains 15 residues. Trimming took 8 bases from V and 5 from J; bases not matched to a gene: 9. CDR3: CASTGTGGAGTEAFF. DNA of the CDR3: TGTGCCAGCACCGGGACAGGGGGCGCGGGGACTGAAGCTTTCTTT.

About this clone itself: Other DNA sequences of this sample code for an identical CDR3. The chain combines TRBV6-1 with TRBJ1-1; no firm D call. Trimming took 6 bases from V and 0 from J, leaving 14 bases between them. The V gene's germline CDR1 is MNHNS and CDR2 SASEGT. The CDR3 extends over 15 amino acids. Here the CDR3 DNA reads TGTGCCAGCAGGGTTCGAGAGGAACTGAACACTGAAGCTTTCTTT. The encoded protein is CASRVREELNTEAFF.

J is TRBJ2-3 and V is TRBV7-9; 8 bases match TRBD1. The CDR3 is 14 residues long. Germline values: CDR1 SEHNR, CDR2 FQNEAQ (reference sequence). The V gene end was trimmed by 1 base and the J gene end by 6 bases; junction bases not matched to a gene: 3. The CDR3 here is CASSLGQGRDTQYF. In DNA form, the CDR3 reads TGTGCCAGCAGCTTAGGACAGGGGAGGGATACGCAGTATTTT. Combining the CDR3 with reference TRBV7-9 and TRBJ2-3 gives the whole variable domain DTGVSQNPRHKITKRGQNVTFRCDPISEHNRLYWYRQTLGQGPEFLTYFQNEAQLEKSRLLSDRFSAERPKGSFSTLEIQRTEQGDSAMYLCASSLGQGRDTQYFGPGTRLTVL.

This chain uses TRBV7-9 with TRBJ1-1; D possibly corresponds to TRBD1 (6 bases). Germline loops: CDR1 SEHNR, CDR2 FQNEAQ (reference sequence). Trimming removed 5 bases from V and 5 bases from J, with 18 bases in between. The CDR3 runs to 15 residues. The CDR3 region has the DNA TGTGCCAGCAGCCCGCCCACCGGGGGGCTTACTGAAGCTTTCTTT. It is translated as CASSPPTGGLTEAFF.

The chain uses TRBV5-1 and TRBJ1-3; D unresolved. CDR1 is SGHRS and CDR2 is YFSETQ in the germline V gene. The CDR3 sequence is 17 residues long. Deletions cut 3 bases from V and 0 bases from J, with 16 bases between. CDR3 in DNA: TGCGCCAGCAGCTGGAGGACCGCGACGAGCTCTGGAAACACCATATATTTT. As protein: CASSWRTATSSGNTIYF.

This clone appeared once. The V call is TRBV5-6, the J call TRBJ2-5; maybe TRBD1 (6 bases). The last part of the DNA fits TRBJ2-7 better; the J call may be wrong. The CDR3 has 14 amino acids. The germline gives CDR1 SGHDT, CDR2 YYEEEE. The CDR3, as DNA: TGTGCCAGCAGCTTGGCCTCCAGGGACAACGAGCAGTACTTC. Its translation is CASSLASRDNEQYF.

The CDR3 DNA sequence: TGCGCCAGCAGTGAGGGCCGGGGTACTGAAGCTTTCTTT. Its protein product is CASSEGRGTEAFF. The rearrangement joins TRBV10-1 to TRBJ1-1; D not certain. Germline CDR1 and CDR2: WNHNN and SYGVQD (reference sequence). The V end lost 2 bases, the J end lost 5 bases, and 9 bases lay between the germline ends. CDR3 length: 13 amino acids.

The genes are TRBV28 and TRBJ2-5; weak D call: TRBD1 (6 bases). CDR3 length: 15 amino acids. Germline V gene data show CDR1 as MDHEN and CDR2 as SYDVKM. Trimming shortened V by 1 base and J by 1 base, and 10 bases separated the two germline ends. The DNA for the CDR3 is TGTGCCAGCAGTTTATCGCCAGGGGTCCAAGAGACCCAGTACTTC. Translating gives CASSLSPGVQETQYF. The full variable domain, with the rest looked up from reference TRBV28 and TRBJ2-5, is DVKVTQSSRYLVKRTGEKVFLECVQDMDHENMFWYRQDPGLGLRLIYFSYDVKMKEKGDIPEGYSVSREKKERFSLILESASTNQTSMYLCASSLSPGVQETQYFGPGTRLLVL.

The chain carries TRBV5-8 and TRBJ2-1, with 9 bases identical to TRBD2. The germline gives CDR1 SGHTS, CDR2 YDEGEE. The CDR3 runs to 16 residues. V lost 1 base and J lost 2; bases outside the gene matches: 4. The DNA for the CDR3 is TGTGCCAGCAGCTTGCGGCTAGCGGGACCCTACAATGAGCAGTTCTTC. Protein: CASSLRLAGPYNEQFF. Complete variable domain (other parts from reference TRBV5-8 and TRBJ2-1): EAGVTQSPTHLIKTRGQQATLRCSPISGHTSVYWYQQALGLGLQFLLWYDEGEERNRGNFPPRFSGRQFPNYSSELNVNALELEDSALYLCASSLRLAGPYNEQFFGPGTRLTVL.

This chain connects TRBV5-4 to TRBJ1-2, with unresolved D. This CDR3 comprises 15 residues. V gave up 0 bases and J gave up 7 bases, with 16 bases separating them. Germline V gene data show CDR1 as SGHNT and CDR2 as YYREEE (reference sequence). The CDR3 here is CASSLAGGESAGYTF. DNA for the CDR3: TGTGCCAGCAGCTTGGCCGGCGGGGAATCGGCTGGCTACACCTTC.

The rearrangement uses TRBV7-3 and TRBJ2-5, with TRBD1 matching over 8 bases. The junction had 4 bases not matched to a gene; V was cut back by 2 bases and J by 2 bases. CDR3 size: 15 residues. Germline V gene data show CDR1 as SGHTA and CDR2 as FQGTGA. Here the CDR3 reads CASSLGGQGQETQYF. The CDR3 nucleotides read TGTGCCAGCAGCTTAGGTGGACAGGGACAAGAGACCCAGTACTTC.

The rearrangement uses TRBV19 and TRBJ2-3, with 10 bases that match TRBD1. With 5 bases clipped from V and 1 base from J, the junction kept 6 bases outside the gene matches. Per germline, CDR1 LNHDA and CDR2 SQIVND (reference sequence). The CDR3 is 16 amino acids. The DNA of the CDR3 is TGTGCCAGTAGTCCGGGACAGGGGATGCGCACAGATACGCAGTATTTT. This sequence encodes CASSPGQGMRTDTQYF. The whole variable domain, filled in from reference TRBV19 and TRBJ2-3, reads DGGITQSPKYLFRKEGQNVTLSCEQNLNHDAMYWYRQDPGQGLRLIYYSQIVNDFQKGDIAEGYSVSREKKESFPLTVTSAQKNPTAFYLCASSPGQGMRTDTQYFGPGTRLTVL.

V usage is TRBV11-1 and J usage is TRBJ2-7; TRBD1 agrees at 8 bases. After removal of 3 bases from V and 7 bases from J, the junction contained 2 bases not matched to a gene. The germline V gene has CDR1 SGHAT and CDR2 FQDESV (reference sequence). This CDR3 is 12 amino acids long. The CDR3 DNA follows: TGTGCCAGCAGCTTCGGGACAGGTGAGCAGTACTTC. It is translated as CASSFGTGEQYF.

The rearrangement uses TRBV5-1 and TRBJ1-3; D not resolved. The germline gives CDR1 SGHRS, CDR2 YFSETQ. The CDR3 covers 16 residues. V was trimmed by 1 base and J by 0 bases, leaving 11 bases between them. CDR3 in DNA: TGCGCCAGCAGCTTGCCTCCGCCCAGCTCTGGAAACACCATATATTTT. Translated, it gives CASSLPPPSSGNTIYF.

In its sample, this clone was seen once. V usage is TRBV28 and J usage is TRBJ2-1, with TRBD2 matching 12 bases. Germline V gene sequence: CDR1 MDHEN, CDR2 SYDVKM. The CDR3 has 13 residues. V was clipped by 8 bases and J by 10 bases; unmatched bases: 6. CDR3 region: CASRSSGGAEQFF. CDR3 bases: TGTGCCAGCCGCTCTAGCGGGGGGGCGGAGCAGTTCTTC.

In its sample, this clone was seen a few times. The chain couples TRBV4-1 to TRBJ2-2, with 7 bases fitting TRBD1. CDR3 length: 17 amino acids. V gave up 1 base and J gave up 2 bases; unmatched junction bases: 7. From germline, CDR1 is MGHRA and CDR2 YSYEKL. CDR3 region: CASSQAGGYSNTGELFF. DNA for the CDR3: TGCGCCAGCAGCCAAGCAGGGGGATATTCTAACACCGGGGAGCTGTTTTTT.

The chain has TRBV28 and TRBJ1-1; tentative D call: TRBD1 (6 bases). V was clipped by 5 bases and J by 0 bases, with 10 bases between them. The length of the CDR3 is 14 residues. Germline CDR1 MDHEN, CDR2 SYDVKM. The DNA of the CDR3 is TGTGCCAGCAGTGGGGGGGCTTTGAACACTGAAGCTTTCTTT. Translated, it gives CASSGGALNTEAFF.

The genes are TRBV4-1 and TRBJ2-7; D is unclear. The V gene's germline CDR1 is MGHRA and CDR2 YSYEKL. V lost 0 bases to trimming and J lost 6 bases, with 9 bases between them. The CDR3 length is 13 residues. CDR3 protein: CASSQDSRFEQYF. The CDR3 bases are TGCGCCAGCAGCCAAGATTCGAGGTTCGAGCAGTACTTC.

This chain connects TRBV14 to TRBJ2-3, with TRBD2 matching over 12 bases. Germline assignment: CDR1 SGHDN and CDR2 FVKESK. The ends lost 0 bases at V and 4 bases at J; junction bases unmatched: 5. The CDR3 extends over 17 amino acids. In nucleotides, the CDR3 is TGTGCCAGCAGCCAAGAGGCCGGACTAGCGGGGTCAGATACGCAGTATTTT. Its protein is CASSQEAGLAGSDTQYF.

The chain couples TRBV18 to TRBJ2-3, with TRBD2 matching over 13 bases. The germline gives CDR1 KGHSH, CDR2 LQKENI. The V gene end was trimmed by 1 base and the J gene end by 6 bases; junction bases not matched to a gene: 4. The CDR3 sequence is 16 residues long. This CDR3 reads CASSPLGLAGADTQYF. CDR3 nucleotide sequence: TGTGCCAGCTCACCACTAGGACTAGCGGGAGCGGATACGCAGTATTTT.

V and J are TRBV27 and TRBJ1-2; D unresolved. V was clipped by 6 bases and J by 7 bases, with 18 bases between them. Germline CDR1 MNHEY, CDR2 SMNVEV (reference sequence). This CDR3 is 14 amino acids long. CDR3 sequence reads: CASSPRTEISGYTF. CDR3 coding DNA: TGTGCCAGCAGCCCCCGGACTGAGATAAGTGGCTACACCTTC.

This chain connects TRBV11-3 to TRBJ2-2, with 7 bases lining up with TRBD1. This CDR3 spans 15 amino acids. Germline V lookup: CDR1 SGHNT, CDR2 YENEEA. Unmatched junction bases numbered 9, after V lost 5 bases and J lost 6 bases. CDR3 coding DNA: TGTGCCAGCAGCCCGGGACAGTCAGTAGCCGGGGAGCTGTTTTTT. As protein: CASSPGQSVAGELFF.

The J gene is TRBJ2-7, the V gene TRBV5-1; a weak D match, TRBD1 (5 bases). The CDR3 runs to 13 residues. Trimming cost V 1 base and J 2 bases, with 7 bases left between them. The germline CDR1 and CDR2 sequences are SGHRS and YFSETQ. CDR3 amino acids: CASSLSGTYEQYF. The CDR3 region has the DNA TGCGCCAGCAGCTTGTCAGGGACCTACGAGCAGTACTTC.

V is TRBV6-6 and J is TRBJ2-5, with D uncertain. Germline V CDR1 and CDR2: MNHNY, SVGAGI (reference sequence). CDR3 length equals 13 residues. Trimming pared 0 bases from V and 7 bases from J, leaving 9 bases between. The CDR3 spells CASSYSELRTQYF. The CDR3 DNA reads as TGTGCCAGCAGTTACTCAGAACTGCGGACCCAGTACTTC.

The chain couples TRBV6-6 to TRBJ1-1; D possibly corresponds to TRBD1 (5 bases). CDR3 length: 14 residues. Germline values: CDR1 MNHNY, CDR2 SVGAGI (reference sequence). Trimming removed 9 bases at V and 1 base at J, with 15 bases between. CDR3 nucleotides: TGTGCCAGTCGACGCTGGGGGGAGAACACTGAAGCTTTCTTT. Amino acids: CASRRWGENTEAFF.